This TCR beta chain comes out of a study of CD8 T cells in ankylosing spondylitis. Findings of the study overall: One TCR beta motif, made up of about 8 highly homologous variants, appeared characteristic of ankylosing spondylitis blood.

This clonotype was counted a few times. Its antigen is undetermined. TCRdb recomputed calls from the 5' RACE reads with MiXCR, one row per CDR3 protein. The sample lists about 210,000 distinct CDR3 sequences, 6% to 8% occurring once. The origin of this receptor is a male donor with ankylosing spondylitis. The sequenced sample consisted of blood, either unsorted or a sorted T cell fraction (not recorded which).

CDR3 protein: CSARQGLNSPLHF. The CDR3 nucleotides are TGCAGTGCTAGACAGGGTTTAAATTCACCCCTCCACTTT. The rearrangement uses TRBV20-1 and TRBJ1-6, with TRBD1 as a possible D gene (5 bases). CDR1 DFQATT and CDR2 SNEGSKA come from the germline V gene (reference sequence). This CDR3 is 13 amino acids long. The V and J ends lost 2 bases and 7 bases respectively, with 9 bases between them.